The rows below give T cell receptor beta chains drawn from one sample of a study of long-term antiretroviral therapy in people with HIV. Some clones are missing from TCRdb's copy, which holds only in-frame ones; the method was immunoSEQ multiplex PCR. The repertoire has 7,800 or so clones, around 80% of them found once; the top ten carry about 17%. The sample was unsorted PBMCs, taken 0.1 years after starting antiretroviral therapy. The receptors were sampled from a man aged 35 to 55 with HIV. Both conserved end residues are part of each CDR3. D genes are given only for firm matches. Only part of the rows carry a size: once, few, many, or a class if the clone is expanded.

D | size | J | V | CDR3 | DNA
NA | NA | TRBJ1-5 | TRBV5-5 | CASSPDSFTGQPQHF | TGTGCCAGCAGCCCGGACAGTTTCACAGGCCAGCCCCAGCATTTT
NA | NA | TRBJ1-1 | TRBV9 | CASSVDPQQGVKAEAFF | TGTGCCAGCAGCGTAGACCCCCAACAGGGTGTAAAAGCTGAAGCTTTCTTT
NA | few | TRBJ1-3 | TRBV18 | CASSPQPASGNTIYF | TGTGCCAGCTCACCACAGCCCGCCTCTGGAAACACCATATATTTT
TRBD2 | NA | TRBJ2-1 | TRBV19 | CASSKASGGAIEQFF | TGTGCCAGTAGTAAGGCTAGCGGGGGGGCCATTGAGCAGTTCTTC
NA | few | TRBJ2-1 | TRBV7-3 | CASSLQTSRVNEQFF | TGTGCCAGCAGCTTGCAAACTAGTAGGGTGAATGAGCAGTTCTTC
NA | NA | TRBJ2-1 | TRBV6-1 | CASRNYRAAYNEQFF | TGTGCCAGCAGGAATTACAGGGCAGCCTACAATGAGCAGTTCTTC
NA | once | TRBJ1-6 | TRBV7-9 | CASSLVQALSYNSPLHF | TGTGCCAGCAGCTTAGTACAGGCGCTCTCCTATAATTCACCCCTCCACTTT
NA | NA | TRBJ1-1 | TRBV28 | CATTVNTEAFF | TGTGCCACAACAGTGAACACTGAAGCTTTCTTT
NA | NA | TRBJ2-3 | TRBV5-1 | CASSLGTTGDTQYF | TGCGCCAGCAGCTTGGGGACCACGGGAGATACGCAGTATTTT
TRBD2 | medium-sized | TRBJ2-3 | TRBV19 | CASSMGGEDTQYF | TGTGCCAGTAGTATGGGGGGGGAAGATACGCAGTATTTT
NA | NA | TRBJ1-1 | TRBV30 | CAWSSPSTNTEAFF | TGTGCCTGGAGTTCTCCCTCAACGAACACTGAAGCTTTCTTT
NA | NA | TRBJ2-2 | TRBV29-1 | CSVQGDRQRDTGELFF | TGCAGCGTCCAAGGAGACAGGCAACGGGACACCGGGGAGCTGTTTTTT
NA | NA | TRBJ1-5 | TRBV19 | CASQDGNQPQHF | TGTGCCAGTCAGGACGGTAATCAGCCCCAGCATTTT
TRBD1 | NA | TRBJ2-7 | TRBV27 | CASRKSTGSYEQYF | TGTGCCAGCCGGAAGTCGACAGGGTCCTACGAGCAGTACTTC
NA | NA | TRBJ2-1 | TRBV4-3 | CASSQEARVGYNEQFF | TGCGCCAGCAGCCAAGAGGCCAGGGTCGGCTACAATGAGCAGTTCTTC
NA | NA | TRBJ2-3 | TRBV9 | CASSVYDRWASDTQYF | TGTGCCAGCAGCGTATATGACAGGTGGGCCTCAGATACGCAGTATTTT
TRBD1 | NA | TRBJ2-7 | TRBV5-4 | CASSSERQGSDEQYF | TGTGCCAGCAGCTCAGAAAGACAGGGCTCCGACGAGCAGTACTTC
NA | NA | TRBJ1-2 | TRBV30 | CAWIQGSGYGYTF | TGTGCCTGGATTCAGGGTTCGGGCTATGGCTACACCTTC
TRBD2 | NA | TRBJ2-2 | TRBV18 | CASSPAFAGGTGELFF | TGTGCCAGCTCACCCGCTTTCGCGGGGGGGACCGGGGAGCTGTTTTTT
NA | NA | TRBJ2-2 | TRBV10-3 | CAIRGREGVDTGELFF | TGTGCCATCAGGGGAAGGGAAGGGGTGGACACCGGGGAGCTGTTTTTT